The 17 T cell receptor beta chains below all came from one sample that was sequenced in a study of T cell responses to AZD1222 COVID-19 vaccine. TCRdb keeps only in-frame clones here, not all; method: immunoSEQ multiplex PCR. The table lists about 180,000 clones, roughly nine tenths of them singletons, with approximately 1.8% in the top ten. The specimen was peripheral blood, collected on day 0 of AZD1222 vaccination. Receptor source: an adult in good health.

This clone has just one count. The V and J genes are TRBV11-2 and TRBJ2-3; D is ambiguous. Germline V gene data show CDR1 as SGHAT and CDR2 as FQNNGV. The CDR3 length is 13 residues. The V gene lost 1 base and the J gene lost 0 bases, with 2 bases spanning the gap. The CDR3, as DNA: TGTGCCAGCAGCTTAGCAAGCACAGATACGCAGTATTTT. Protein sequence: CASSLASTDTQYF.

The rearrangement joins TRBV10-1 to TRBJ1-1, with D possibly TRBD1 on 5 matching bases. The length of the CDR3 is 14 residues. Trimming cost V 4 bases and J 1 base, with 10 bases left between them. Germline V lookup: CDR1 WNHNN, CDR2 SYGVQD (reference sequence). CDR3 DNA: TGCGCCAGCAGTGCGGGACGCCAGAACACTGAAGCTTTCTTT. This translates into CASSAGRQNTEAFF.

This clone appeared a single time. The chain employs TRBV24-1 and TRBJ2-5; D is perhaps TRBD1 or TRBD2 (5 bases each). V lost 4 bases to trimming and J lost 5 bases, with 10 bases between them. Germline loops: CDR1 KGHDR, CDR2 SFDVKD. This CDR3 has 13 amino acids. In nucleotides, the CDR3 is TGTGCCACCAGTGAAAGGGGCGGGGAGACCCAGTACTTC. Protein: CATSERGGETQYF.

The V and J genes are TRBV3-1 (or the pseudogene TRBV3-2) and TRBJ1-5; tentatively, D is TRBD1 (6 bases). The CDR3 covers 19 residues. From germline, CDR1 is LGHDT and CDR2 YNNKEL (reference sequence). V was clipped by 3 bases and J by 0 bases, with 21 bases between them. CDR3 in amino acids: CASSQGGPIVLYSNQPQHF. CDR3 DNA: TGTGCCAGCAGCCAGGGGGGCCCGATCGTCTTATATAGCAATCAGCCCCAGCATTTT.

The chain recombines TRBV4-1 with TRBJ1-1, with 9 bases that match TRBD1. Germline V lookup: CDR1 MGHRA, CDR2 YSYEKL. With 3 bases clipped from V and 1 base from J, the junction kept 3 bases outside the gene matches. The CDR3 contains 15 residues. CDR3 sequence reads: CASSQKQGANTEAFF. CDR3 nucleotide sequence: TGCGCCAGCAGCCAGAAACAGGGGGCGAACACTGAAGCTTTCTTT.

The rearrangement links TRBV6-1 to TRBJ1-2, with D unresolved. Trimming took off 3 bases at V and 8 bases at J, with 10 bases between the two ends. The CDR3 runs 12 residues. CDR1 and CDR2 from the germline V gene are MNHNS and SASEGT. The CDR3 loop reads CASSDLGGGYTF. DNA of the CDR3: TGTGCCAGCAGTGACCTCGGTGGGGGCTACACCTTC.

V gene TRBV6-2 or TRBV6-3 combines with J gene TRBJ2-5; 7 nucleotides match TRBD1. Germline values: CDR1 MNHEY, CDR2 SVGEGT. Trimming at V came to 2 bases and at J to 2 bases, leaving 5 bases not matched to a gene. The CDR3 is 15 amino acids. CDR3 bases: TGTGCCAGCAGTTACCTTCCGACAGGGCAAGAGACCCAGTACTTC. Residues: CASSYLPTGQETQYF.

V usage is TRBV6-5 and J usage is TRBJ1-6; TRBD1 matches at 7 bases. Germline loops: CDR1 MNHEY, CDR2 SVGAGI. V shed 6 bases, J shed 6 bases, and the junction held 5 bases outside the gene matches. This CDR3 contains 14 residues. The CDR3 loop is CASRGGQFNSPLHF. DNA of the CDR3: TGTGCCAGCAGAGGGGGACAGTTTAATTCACCCCTCCACTTT.

V usage is TRBV30 and J usage is TRBJ2-1; 8 nucleotides line up with TRBD1. CDR1 is GTSNPN, CDR2 SVGIG, per germline (reference sequence). The CDR3 covers 14 residues. Germline trimming cut 3 bases from V and 6 bases from J; bases unmatched to any gene: 7. CDR3 DNA sequence: TGTGCCTGGAGGGTACCGGGACAGGTCAATGAGCAGTTCTTC. Encoded protein: CAWRVPGQVNEQFF.

This chain links TRBV19 with TRBJ2-1; 16 bases fit TRBD2. This CDR3 contains 16 residues. Germline V gene lookup returns CDR1 LNHDA and CDR2 SQIVND (reference sequence). With 6 bases clipped from V and 8 bases from J, the junction kept 7 bases outside the gene matches. This chain's CDR3 is CASSPGLAGGTYEQFF. The DNA of the CDR3 is TGTGCCAGTAGCCCGGGACTAGCGGGGGGGACATATGAGCAGTTCTTC.

The chain combines TRBV28 with TRBJ1-4; the D gene is possibly TRBD1 (6 bases). The CDR3 is 22 amino acids. The V end lost 6 bases, the J end lost 8 bases, and 40 bases lay between the germline ends. The V gene's germline CDR1 is MDHEN and CDR2 SYDVKM. The CDR3 DNA reads TGTGCCAGCAGCTTACCTATAACTCAAACTGGACAGATCGGGAGGACGGAAGAAAAACTGTTTTTT. Translated, it gives CASSLPITQTGQIGRTEEKLFF.

The rearrangement joins TRBV11-2 to TRBJ2-7; 9 bases fit TRBD2. The CDR3 sequence is 15 residues long. Germline values: CDR1 SGHAT, CDR2 FQNNGV. J lost 3 bases, V lost 5 bases, and 8 bases had no gene match. The CDR3 loop reads CASSLAGTSNYEQYF. CDR3 nucleotide sequence: TGTGCCAGCAGCCTCGCCGGGACTAGCAACTACGAGCAGTACTTC.

This clone was counted a few times. The chain combines TRBV6-5 with TRBJ2-3, with a tentative D call TRBD1 (6 bases). CDR1 MNHEY and CDR2 SVGAGI come from the germline V gene. The CDR3 covers 15 residues. The V and J ends lost 8 bases and 1 base respectively, with 16 bases between them. The DNA for the CDR3 is TGTGCCAGCGACATACAGGGTAGGGGCACAGATACGCAGTATTTT. Protein: CASDIQGRGTDTQYF.

The chain joins TRBV7-6 to TRBJ1-3, with TRBD1 matching over 11 bases. The ends lost 3 bases at V and 1 base at J; junction bases unmatched: 2. CDR3 length: 16 residues. In germline, CDR1 is SGHVS, CDR2 FNYEAQ. Here the CDR3 DNA reads TGTGCCAGCAGCTTCGGACAGGGGGCATCTGGAAACACCATATATTTT. It translates to CASSFGQGASGNTIYF.

The chain is built from TRBV7-9 and TRBJ1-5; 8 nucleotides agree with TRBD1. V was pared by 5 bases and J by 5 bases, with 20 bases of the junction left unmatched. The CDR3 spans 19 residues. The germline V gene has CDR1 SEHNR and CDR2 FQNEAQ (reference sequence). CDR3 coding DNA: TGTGCCAGCAGCCGAGGAGCAGGGGGCCCCACGTCGGGCGATCAGCCCCAGCATTTT. It encodes CASSRGAGGPTSGDQPQHF.

CDR3 nucleotide sequence: TGCGCCAGCAGCTTAGCCCCAGGGAGGGTGAACACTGAAGCTTTCTTT. Encoded protein: CASSLAPGRVNTEAFF. This chain joins TRBV5-1 and TRBJ1-1, with a tentative D call TRBD1 (5 bases). Deletions cut 2 bases from V and 0 bases from J, with 14 bases between. Per germline, CDR1 SGHRS and CDR2 YFSETQ. The CDR3 is 16 residues long.

This clone was recorded once. The V and J genes are TRBV7-2 and TRBJ1-1; possible D gene TRBD1, 5 bases. Germline V lookup: CDR1 SGHTA, CDR2 FQGNSA. The CDR3 is made up of 16 amino acids. Trimming shortened V by 6 bases and J by 1 base, and 18 bases separated the two germline ends. The CDR3 reads CASRTLGETKNTEAFF. In DNA, the CDR3 is TGTGCCAGCAGAACTTTAGGGGAAACCAAGAACACTGAAGCTTTCTTT.